The text below deals with one T cell receptor (beta chain). The antigen remains unidentified. Primers: 60 Vbeta forward and 13 Jbeta reverse. Using immunoSEQ multiplex PCR, the repertoire was profiled, and TCRdb retains in-frame clones only, with some absent. The sample lists around 220,000 clones; about 79% were seen once. This sample stems from a study of cytomegalovirus exposure and HLA in healthy donors. For the study at large: Of the donors genotyped, several hundred in all, 81% fell in the Caucasian-associated ancestry cluster. Study-level results: It was reported that TCR beta sequences correctly inferred the HLA-A and HLA-B alleles for most subjects. Among TCR beta chains, those listed as cytomegalovirus-associated numbered approximately 150.

The sample consisted of PBMCs. The receptor was derived from a man aged 18 to 35 in good health and CMV-seronegative.

CDR3 region: CASSLPEEETQYF. Here the CDR3 DNA reads TGTGCCAGCAGCTTGCCGGAGGAAGAGACCCAGTACTTC. This chain joins TRBV7-9 and TRBJ2-5, with D perhaps TRBD2 (5 bases). Looked up from germline, CDR1 is SEHNR and CDR2 is FQNEAQ (reference sequence). The CDR3 totals 13 residues. Deletions cut 3 bases from V and 3 bases from J, with 8 bases between. The whole variable domain, filled in from reference TRBV7-9 and TRBJ2-5, reads DTGVSQNPRHKITKRGQNVTFRCDPISEHNRLYWYRQTLGQGPEFLTYFQNEAQLEKSRLLSDRFSAERPKGSFSTLEIQRTEQGDSAMYLCASSLPEEETQYFGPGTRLLVL.